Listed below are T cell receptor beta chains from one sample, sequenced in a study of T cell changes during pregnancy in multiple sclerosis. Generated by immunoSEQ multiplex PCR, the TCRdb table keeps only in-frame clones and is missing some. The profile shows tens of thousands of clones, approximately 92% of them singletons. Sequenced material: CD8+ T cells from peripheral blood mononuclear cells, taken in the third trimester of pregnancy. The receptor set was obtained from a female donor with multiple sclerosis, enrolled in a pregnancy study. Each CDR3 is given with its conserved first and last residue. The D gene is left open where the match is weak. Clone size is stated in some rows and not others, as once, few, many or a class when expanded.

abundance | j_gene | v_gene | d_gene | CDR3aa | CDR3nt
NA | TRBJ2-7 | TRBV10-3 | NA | CAISEGQEGDYEQYF | TGTGCCATCAGTGAGGGACAGGAGGGGGATTACGAGCAGTACTTC
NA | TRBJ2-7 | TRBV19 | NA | CASTHEPGGSYEQYF | TGTGCCAGTACCCACGAGCCAGGAGGCTCCTACGAGCAGTACTTC
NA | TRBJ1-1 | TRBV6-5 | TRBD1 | CASSYGQAIEAFF | TGTGCCAGCAGTTACGGACAGGCCATTGAAGCTTTCTTT
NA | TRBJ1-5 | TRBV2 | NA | CASSGSYRDSNQPQHF | TGTGCCAGCAGTGGTAGCTACAGGGACAGCAATCAGCCCCAGCATTTT
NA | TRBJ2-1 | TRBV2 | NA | CAALRAGAYNEQFF | TGTGCCGCATTAAGGGCGGGGGCTTACAATGAGCAGTTCTTC
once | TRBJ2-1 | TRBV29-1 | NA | CSAEDSSYNEQFF | TGCAGCGCGGAGGATAGCTCCTACAATGAGCAGTTCTTC
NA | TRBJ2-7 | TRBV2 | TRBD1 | CASSSPDRGHEQYF | TGTGCCAGCAGTTCCCCTGACAGGGGCCACGAGCAGTACTTC
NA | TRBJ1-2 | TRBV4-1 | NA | CASSQEGVGGDGYTF | TGCGCCAGCAGCCAAGAAGGGGTGGGGGGTGATGGCTACACCTTC
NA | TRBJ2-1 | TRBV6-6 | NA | CASSYLQLYNEQFF | TGTGCCAGCAGTTACCTTCAACTTTACAATGAGCAGTTCTTC
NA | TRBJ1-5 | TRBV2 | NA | CASSGKGESNQPQHF | TGTGCCAGCAGCGGAAAGGGGGAAAGCAATCAGCCCCAGCATTTT
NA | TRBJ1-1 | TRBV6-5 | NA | CASSQAGPNTEAFF | TGTGCCAGCAGTCAGGCGGGACCGAACACTGAAGCTTTCTTT
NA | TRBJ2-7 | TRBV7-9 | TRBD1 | CASMLETGHEQYF | TGTGCCAGCATGCTTGAGACAGGGCACGAGCAGTACTTC
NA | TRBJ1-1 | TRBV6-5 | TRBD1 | CASSYLGQLNTEAFF | TGTGCCAGCAGTTACTTGGGACAGCTGAACACTGAAGCTTTCTTT
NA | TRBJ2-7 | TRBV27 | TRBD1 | CASKRTGGSEQYF | TGTGCCAGCAAGCGGACAGGGGGCTCCGAGCAGTACTTC